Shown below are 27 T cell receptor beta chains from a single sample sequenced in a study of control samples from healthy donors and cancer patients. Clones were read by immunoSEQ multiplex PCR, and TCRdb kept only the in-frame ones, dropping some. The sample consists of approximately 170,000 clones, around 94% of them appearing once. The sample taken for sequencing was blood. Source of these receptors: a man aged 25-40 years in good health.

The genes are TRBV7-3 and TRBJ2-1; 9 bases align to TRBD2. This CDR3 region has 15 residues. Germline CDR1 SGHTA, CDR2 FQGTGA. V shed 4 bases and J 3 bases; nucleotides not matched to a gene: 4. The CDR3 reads CASSSGTSSYNEQFF. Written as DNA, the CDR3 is TGTGCCAGCAGCTCCGGGACTAGCAGCTACAATGAGCAGTTCTTC.

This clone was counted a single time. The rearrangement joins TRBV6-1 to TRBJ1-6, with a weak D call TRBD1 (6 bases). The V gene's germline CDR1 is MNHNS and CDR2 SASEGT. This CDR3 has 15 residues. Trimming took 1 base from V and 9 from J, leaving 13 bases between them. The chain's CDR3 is CASSEEAGQFSPLHF. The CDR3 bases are TGTGCCAGCAGTGAAGAGGCTGGACAGTTTTCACCCCTCCACTTT.

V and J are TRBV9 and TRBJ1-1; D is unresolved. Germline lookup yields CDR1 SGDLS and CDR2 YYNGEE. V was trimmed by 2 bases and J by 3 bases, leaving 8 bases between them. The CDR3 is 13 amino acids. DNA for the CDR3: TGTGCCAGCAGCGTGATGAGTGACACTGAAGCTTTCTTT. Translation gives CASSVMSDTEAFF. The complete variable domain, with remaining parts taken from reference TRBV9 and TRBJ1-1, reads DSGVTQTPKHLITATGQRVTLRCSPRSGDLSVYWYQQSLDQGLQFLIQYYNGEERAKGNILERFSAQQFPDLHSELNLSSLELGDSALYFCASSVMSDTEAFFGQGTRLTVV.

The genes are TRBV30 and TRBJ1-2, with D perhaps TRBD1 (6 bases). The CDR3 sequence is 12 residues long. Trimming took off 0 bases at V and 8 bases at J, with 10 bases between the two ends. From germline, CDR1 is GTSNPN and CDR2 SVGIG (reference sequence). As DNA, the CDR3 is TGTGCCTGGAGTGTACGGGGGGGCGGCTACACCTTC. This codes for CAWSVRGGGYTF. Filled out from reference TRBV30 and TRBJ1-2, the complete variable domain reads SQTIHQWPATLVQPVGSPLSLECTVEGTSNPNLYWYRQAAGRGLQLLFYSVGIGQISSEVPQNLSASRPQDRQFILSSKKLLLSDSGFYLCAWSVRGGGYTFGSGTRLTVV.

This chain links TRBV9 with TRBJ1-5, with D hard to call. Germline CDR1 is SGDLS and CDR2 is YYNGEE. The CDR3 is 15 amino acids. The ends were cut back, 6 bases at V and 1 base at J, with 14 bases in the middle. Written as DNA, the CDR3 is TGTGCCAGCACCCCGGGCCTAGGCAGCAATCAGCCCCAGCATTTT. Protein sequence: CASTPGLGSNQPQHF.

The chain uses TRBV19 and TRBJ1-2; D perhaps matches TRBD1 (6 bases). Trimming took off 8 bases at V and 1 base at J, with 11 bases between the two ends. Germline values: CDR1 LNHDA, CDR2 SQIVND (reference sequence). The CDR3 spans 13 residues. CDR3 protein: CASQDRINYGYTF. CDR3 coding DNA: TGTGCCAGTCAGGACAGAATTAACTATGGCTACACCTTC.

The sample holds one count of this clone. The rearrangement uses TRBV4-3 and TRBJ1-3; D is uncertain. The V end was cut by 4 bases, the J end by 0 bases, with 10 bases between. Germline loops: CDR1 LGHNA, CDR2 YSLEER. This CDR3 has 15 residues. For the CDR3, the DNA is TGCGCCAGCAGCCTAGACGTCGGCTCTGGAAACACCATATATTTT. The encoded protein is CASSLDVGSGNTIYF.

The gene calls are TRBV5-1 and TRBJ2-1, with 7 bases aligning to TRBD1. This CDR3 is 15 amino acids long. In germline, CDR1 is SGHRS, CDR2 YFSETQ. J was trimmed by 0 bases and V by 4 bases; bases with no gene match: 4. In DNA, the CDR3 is TGCGCCAGCAGCCCGGGACAGAGCTCCTACAATGAGCAGTTCTTC. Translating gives CASSPGQSSYNEQFF.

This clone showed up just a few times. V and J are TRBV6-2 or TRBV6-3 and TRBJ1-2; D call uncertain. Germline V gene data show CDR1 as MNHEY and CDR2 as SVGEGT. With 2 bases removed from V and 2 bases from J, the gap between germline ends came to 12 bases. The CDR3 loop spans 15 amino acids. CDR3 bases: TGTGCCAGCAGTTACGGAGGGCAGGTCAACTATGGCTACACCTTC. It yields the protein CASSYGGQVNYGYTF.

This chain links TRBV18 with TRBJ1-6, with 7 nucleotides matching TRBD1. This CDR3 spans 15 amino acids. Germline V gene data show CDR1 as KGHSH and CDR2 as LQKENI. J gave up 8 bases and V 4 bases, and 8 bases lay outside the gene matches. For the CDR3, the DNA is TGTGCCAGCTCACAGTTGACAGGGTCCTATTCACCCCTCCACTTT. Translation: CASSQLTGSYSPLHF.

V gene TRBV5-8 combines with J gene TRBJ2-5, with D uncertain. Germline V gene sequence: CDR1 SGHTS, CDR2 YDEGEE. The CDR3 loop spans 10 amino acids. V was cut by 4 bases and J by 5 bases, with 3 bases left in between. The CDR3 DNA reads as TGTGCCAGCAGCGGTGAGACCCAGTACTTC. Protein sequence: CASSGETQYF.

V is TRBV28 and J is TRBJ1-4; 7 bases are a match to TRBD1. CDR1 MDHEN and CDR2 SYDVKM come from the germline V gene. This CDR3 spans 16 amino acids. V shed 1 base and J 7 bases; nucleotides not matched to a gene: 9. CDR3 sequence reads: CASSLSRQGWGEKLFF. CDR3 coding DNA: TGTGCCAGCAGTTTATCGAGACAGGGTTGGGGTGAAAAACTGTTTTTT.

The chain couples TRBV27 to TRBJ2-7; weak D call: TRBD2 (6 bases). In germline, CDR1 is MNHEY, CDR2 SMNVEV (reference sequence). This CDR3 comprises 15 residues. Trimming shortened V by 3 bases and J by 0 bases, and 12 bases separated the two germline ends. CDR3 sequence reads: CASSFLQGGSYEQYF. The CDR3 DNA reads TGTGCCAGCAGTTTTCTCCAGGGAGGCTCCTACGAGCAGTACTTC.

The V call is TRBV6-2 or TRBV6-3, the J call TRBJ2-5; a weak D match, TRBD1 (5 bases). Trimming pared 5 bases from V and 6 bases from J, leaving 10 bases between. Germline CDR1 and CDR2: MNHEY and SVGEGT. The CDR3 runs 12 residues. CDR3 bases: TGTGCCAGCAGTCAGGGATTACAGACCCAGTACTTC. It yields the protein CASSQGLQTQYF.

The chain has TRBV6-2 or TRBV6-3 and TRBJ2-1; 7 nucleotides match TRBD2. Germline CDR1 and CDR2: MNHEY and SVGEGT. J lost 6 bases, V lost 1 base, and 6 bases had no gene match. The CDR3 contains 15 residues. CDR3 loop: CASSYWVGGSNEQFF. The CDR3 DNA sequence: TGTGCCAGCAGTTACTGGGTGGGGGGGTCCAATGAGCAGTTCTTC.

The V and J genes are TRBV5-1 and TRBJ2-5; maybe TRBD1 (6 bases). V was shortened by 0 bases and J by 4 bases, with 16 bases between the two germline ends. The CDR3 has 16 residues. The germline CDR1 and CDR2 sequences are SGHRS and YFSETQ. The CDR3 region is CASSLGSLVGGETQYF. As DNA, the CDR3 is TGCGCCAGCAGCTTGGGAAGTCTAGTAGGGGGAGAGACCCAGTACTTC.

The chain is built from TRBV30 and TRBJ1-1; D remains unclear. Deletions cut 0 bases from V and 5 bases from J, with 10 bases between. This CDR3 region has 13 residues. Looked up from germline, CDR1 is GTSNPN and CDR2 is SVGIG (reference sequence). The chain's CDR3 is CAWSVLFETEAFF. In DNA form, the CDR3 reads TGTGCCTGGAGTGTACTTTTTGAGACTGAAGCTTTCTTT.

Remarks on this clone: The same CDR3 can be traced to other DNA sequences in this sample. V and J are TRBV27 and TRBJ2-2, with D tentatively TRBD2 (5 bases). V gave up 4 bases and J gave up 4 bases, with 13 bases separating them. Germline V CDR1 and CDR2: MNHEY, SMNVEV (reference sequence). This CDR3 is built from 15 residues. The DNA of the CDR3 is TGTGCCAGCAGTTCCAGCACGGGATTCACCGGGGAGCTGTTTTTT. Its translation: CASSSSTGFTGELFF.

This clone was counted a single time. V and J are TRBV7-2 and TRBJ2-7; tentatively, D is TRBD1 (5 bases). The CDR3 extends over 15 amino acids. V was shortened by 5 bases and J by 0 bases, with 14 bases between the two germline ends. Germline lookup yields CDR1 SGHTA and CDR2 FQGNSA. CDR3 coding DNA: TGTGCCAGCAGCCCCCGCCCAGGGATCTCCTACGAGCAGTACTTC. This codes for CASSPRPGISYEQYF. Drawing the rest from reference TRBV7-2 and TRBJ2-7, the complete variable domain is GAGVSQSPSNKVTEKGKDVELRCDPISGHTALYWYRQSLGQGLEFLIYFQGNSAPDKSGLPSDRFSAERTGGSVSTLTIQRTQQEDSAVYLCASSPRPGISYEQYFGPGTRLTVT.

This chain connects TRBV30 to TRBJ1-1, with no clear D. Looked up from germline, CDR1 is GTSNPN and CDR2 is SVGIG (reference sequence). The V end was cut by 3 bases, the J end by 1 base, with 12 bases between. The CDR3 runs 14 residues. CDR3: CAWRREPGNTEAFF. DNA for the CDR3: TGTGCCTGGAGGAGAGAACCAGGGAACACTGAAGCTTTCTTT.

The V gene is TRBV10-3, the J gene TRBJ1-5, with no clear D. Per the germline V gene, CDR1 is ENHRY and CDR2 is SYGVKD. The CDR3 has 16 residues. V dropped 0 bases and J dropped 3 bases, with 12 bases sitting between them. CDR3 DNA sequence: TGTGCCATCAGTGAGTCGAATGGGGAAATCAATCAGCCCCAGCATTTT. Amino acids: CAISESNGEINQPQHF.

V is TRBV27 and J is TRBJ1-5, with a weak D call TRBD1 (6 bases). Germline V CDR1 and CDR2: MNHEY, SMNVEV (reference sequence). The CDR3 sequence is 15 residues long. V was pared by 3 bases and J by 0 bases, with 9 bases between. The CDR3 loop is CASSFGGYSNQPQHF. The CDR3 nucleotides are TGTGCCAGCAGTTTCGGGGGCTATAGCAATCAGCCCCAGCATTTT.

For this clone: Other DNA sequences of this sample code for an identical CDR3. CDR3 loop: CASSSNSPLHF. The CDR3 DNA is TGTGCCAGCAGCTCCAATTCACCCCTCCACTTT. The gene calls are TRBV28 and TRBJ1-6; D gene unclear. V lost 6 bases, J lost 7 bases, and 4 bases lay in between. This CDR3 has 11 residues. Germline V gene sequence: CDR1 MDHEN, CDR2 SYDVKM.

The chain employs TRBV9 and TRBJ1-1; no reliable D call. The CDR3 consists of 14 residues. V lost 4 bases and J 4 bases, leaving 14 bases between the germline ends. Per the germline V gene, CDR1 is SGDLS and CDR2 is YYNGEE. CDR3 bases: TGTGCCAGCAGCTCCGGTTGGATGCGCACTGAAGCTTTCTTT. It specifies CASSSGWMRTEAFF.

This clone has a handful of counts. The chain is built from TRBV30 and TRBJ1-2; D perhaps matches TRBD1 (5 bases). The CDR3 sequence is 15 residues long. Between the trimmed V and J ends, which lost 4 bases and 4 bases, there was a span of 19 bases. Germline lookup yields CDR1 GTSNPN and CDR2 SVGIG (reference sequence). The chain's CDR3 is CAWTRLGERAYGYTF. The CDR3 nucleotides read TGTGCCTGGACTCGCCTAGGGGAAAGGGCCTATGGCTACACCTTC. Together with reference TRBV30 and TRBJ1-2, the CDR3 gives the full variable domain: SQTIHQWPATLVQPVGSPLSLECTVEGTSNPNLYWYRQAAGRGLQLLFYSVGIGQISSEVPQNLSASRPQDRQFILSSKKLLLSDSGFYLCAWTRLGERAYGYTFGSGTRLTVV.

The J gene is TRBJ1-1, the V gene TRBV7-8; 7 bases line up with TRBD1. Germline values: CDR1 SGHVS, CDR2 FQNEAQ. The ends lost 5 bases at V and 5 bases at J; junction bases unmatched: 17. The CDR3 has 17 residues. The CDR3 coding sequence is TGTGCCAGCAGCGGCAGACAGGGAGGTAGGGGAACTACTGAAGCTTTCTTT. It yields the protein CASSGRQGGRGTTEAFF. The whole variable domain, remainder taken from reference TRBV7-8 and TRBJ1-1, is GAGVSQSPRYKVAKRGQDVALRCDPISGHVSLFWYQQALGQGPEFLTYFQNEAQLDKSGLPSDRFFAERPEGSVSTLKIQRTQQEDSAVYLCASSGRQGGRGTTEAFFGQGTRLTVV.

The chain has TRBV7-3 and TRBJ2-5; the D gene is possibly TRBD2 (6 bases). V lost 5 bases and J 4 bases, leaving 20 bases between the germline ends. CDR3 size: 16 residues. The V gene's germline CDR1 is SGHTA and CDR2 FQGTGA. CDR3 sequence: CASSPRPVLSGETQYF. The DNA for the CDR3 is TGTGCCAGCAGCCCCCGGCCCGTTCTTAGCGGAGAGACCCAGTACTTC.